The clone carrying this TCR beta chain occurred once. V lost 1 base and J 6 bases, leaving 12 bases between the germline ends. CDR1 is SQVTM and CDR2 is ANQGSEA in the germline V gene. The CDR3 totals 14 residues. This sample is drawn from a study of PD-1 blockade in mismatch repair-deficient tumors. The method was immunoSEQ multiplex PCR; TCRdb's version includes in-frame clones alone and lacks a portion of them. The data show under 150,000 clones, roughly 90% seen once. This specimen was peripheral blood, taken roughly 70 weeks after starting pembrolizumab. The sequence derives from an adult with mismatch repair-deficient cancer. The V and J genes are TRBV29-1 and TRBJ2-2; D may be TRBD1 (5 bases). The CDR3 loop is CSVEGGLGAGELFF. The CDR3, as DNA: TGCAGCGTTGAAGGCGGTCTAGGGGCCGGGGAGCTGTTTTTT.